This TCR beta chain was captured in a study of neurological immune-mediated disorders. Study-level results: While HTLV-1-associated myelopathy showed the greatest TCR clonal expansion, multiple sclerosis showed the least, falling below healthy controls. None of the CDR3 amino acid sequences of expanded clones were shared across subjects, and this suggested private repertoires in all groups.

TCRdb analysed the 5' RACE reads with MiXCR anew, one entry per CDR3 protein. The sample records some 54,000 distinct CDR3 sequences, 9.5% to 12% being singletons. V was clipped by 5 bases and J by 6 bases, with 16 bases between them. The CDR3 has 14 amino acids. Germline CDR1 and CDR2: SGHTA and FQGNSA. Stated time point: longitudinal time-point 1 (baseline). In this sample, this clonotype turned up many times. Its antigen is unidentified. The chain combines TRBV7-2 with TRBJ1-1; TRBD1 is a possible D gene (5 bases). The specimen was PBMCs. The clonotype comes from a male donor with HTLV-1-associated myelopathy (HAM/TSP). This CDR3 is CASSMWGGRAEAFF. The CDR3 DNA follows: TGTGCCAGCAGCATGTGGGGGGGAAGAGCTGAAGCTTTCTTT.